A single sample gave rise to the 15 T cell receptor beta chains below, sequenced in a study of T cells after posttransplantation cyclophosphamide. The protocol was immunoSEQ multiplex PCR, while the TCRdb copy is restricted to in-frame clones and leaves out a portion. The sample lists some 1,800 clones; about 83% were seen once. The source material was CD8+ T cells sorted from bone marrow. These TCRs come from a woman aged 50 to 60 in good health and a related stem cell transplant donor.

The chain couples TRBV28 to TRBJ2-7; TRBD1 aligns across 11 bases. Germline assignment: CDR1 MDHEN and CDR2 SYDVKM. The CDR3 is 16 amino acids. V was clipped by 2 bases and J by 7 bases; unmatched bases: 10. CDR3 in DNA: TGTGCCAGCAGTTTACTGGACAGGGGGCCCTCGTTTGAGCAGTACTTC. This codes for CASSLLDRGPSFEQYF.

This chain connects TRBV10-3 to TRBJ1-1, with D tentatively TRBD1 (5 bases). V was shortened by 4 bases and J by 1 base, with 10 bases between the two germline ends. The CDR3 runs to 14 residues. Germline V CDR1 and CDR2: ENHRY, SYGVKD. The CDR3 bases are TGTGCCATCAGTGTCGGGGGTCCGAACACTGAAGCTTTCTTT. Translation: CAISVGGPNTEAFF.

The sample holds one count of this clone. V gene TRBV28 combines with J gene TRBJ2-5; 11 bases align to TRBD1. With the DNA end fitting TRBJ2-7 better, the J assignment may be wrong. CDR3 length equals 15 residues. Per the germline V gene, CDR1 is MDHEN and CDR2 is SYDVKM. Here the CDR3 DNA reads TGTGCCAGCAGCCACGGACAGGGGGCCCCCTACGAGCAGTACTTC. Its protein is CASSHGQGAPYEQYF.

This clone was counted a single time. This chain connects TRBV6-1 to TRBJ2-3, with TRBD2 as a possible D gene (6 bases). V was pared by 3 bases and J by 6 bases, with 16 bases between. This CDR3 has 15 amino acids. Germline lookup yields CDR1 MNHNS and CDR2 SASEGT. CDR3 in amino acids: CASSEVRGSADTQYF. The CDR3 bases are TGTGCCAGCAGTGAGGTCCGGGGGTCGGCGGATACGCAGTATTTT.

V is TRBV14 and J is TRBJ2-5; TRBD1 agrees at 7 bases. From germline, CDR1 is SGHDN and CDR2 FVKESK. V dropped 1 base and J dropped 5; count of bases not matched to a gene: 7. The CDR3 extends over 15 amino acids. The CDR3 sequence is CASSQATGFGETQYF. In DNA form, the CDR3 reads TGTGCCAGCAGCCAAGCGACAGGGTTTGGGGAGACCCAGTACTTC.

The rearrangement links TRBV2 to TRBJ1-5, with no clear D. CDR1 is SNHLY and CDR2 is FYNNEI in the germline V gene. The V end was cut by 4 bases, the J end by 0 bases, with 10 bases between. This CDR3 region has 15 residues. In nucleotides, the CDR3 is TGTGCCAGCAGTGTGCTAGTGAATAGCAATCAGCCCCAGCATTTT. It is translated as CASSVLVNSNQPQHF.

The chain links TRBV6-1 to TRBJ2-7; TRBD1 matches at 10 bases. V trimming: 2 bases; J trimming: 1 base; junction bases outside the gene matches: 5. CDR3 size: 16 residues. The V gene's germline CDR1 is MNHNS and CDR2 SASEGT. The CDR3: CASSEIAGQGSYEQYF. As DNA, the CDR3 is TGTGCCAGCAGTGAAATAGCGGGACAGGGGTCCTACGAGCAGTACTTC.

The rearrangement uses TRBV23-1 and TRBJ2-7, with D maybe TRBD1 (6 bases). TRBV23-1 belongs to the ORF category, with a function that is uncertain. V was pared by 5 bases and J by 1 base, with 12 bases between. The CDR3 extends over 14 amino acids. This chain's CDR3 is CASSEYRESYEQYF. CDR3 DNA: TGCGCCAGCAGTGAATACAGGGAGTCCTACGAGCAGTACTTC.

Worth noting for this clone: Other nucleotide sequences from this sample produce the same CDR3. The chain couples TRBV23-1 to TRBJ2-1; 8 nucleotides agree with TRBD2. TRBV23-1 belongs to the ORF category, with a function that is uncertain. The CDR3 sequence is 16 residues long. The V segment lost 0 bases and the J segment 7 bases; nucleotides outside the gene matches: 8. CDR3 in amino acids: CASSQSGELAGNEQFF. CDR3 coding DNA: TGCGCCAGCAGTCAATCGGGAGAGTTAGCGGGGAATGAGCAGTTCTTC.

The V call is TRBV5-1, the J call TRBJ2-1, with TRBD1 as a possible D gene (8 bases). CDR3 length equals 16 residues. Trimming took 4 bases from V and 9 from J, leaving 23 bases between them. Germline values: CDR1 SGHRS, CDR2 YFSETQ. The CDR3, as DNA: TGCGCCAGCAGCCCAGGACAGGGAAAAGCGGGGTTTGAGCAGTTCTTC. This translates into CASSPGQGKAGFEQFF.

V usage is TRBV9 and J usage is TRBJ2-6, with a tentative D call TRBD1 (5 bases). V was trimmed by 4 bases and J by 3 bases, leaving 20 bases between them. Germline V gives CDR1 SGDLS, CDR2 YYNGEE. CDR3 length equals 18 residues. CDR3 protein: CASSSPGPQGIGANVLTF. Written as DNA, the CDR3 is TGTGCCAGCAGCTCCCCCGGACCTCAGGGTATTGGGGCCAACGTCCTGACTTTC. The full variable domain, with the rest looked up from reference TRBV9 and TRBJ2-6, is DSGVTQTPKHLITATGQRVTLRCSPRSGDLSVYWYQQSLDQGLQFLIQYYNGEERAKGNILERFSAQQFPDLHSELNLSSLELGDSALYFCASSSPGPQGIGANVLTFGAGSRLTVL.

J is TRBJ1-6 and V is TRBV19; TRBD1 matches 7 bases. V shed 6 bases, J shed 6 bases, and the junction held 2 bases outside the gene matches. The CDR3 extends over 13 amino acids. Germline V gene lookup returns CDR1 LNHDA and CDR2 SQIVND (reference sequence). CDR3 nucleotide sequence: TGTGCCAGTAGCTACAGGGGTAATTCACCCCTCCACTTT. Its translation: CASSYRGNSPLHF.

This CDR3 is CASSPPQGLNSGNTIYF. In nucleotides, the CDR3 is TGTGCCAGCAGCCCCCCCCAGGGTCTAAACTCTGGAAACACCATATATTTT. The V call is TRBV13, the J call TRBJ1-3; D may be TRBD1 (5 bases). Germline V gene sequence: CDR1 PRHDT, CDR2 FYEKMQ (reference sequence). CDR3 length equals 17 residues. Trimming took 5 bases from V and 0 from J, leaving 17 bases between them.

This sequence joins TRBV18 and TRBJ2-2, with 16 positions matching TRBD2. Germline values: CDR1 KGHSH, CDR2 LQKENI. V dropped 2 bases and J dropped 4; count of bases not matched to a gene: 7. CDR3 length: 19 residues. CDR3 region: CASSPGGLAGGRGTGELFF. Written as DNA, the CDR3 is TGTGCCAGCTCACCAGGGGGACTAGCGGGGGGGCGGGGCACCGGGGAGCTGTTTTTT.

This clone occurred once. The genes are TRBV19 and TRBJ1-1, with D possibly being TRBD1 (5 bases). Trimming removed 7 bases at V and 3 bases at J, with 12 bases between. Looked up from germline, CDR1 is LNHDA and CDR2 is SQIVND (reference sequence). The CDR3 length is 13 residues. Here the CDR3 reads CASIGLGDTEAFF. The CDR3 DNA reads TGTGCCAGTATCGGACTAGGGGACACTGAAGCTTTCTTT.